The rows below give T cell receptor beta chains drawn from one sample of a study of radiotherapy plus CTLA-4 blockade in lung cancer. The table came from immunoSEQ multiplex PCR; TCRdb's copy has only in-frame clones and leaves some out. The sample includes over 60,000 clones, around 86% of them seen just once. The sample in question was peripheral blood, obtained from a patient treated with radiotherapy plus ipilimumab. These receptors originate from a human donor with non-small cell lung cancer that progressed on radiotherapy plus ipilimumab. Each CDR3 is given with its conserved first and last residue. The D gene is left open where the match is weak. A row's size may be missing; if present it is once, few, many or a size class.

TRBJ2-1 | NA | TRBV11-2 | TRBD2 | CASSLGGRAYNEQFF | TGTGCCAGCAGCTTAGGTGGGAGGGCCTACAATGAGCAGTTCTTC
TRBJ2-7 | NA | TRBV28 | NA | CASSLWGNFYEQYF | TGTGCCAGCAGTTTATGGGGGAATTTCTACGAGCAGTACTTC
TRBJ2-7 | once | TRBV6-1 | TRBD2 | CASSGLAVRYEQYF | TGTGCCAGCAGTGGACTAGCGGTCCGCTACGAGCAGTACTTC
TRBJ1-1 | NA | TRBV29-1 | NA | CSHGGKGVENTEAFF | TGCAGCCATGGGGGGAAGGGGGTTGAGAACACTGAAGCTTTCTTT
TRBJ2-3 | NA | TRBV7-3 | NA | CASSLNGGRGRGSTDTQYF | TGTGCCAGCAGCTTAAACGGTGGCAGGGGCAGGGGTAGCACAGATACGCAGTATTTT
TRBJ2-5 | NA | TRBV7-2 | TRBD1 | CASSYDRVRETQYF | TGTGCCAGCAGTTACGACAGGGTTAGAGAGACCCAGTACTTC
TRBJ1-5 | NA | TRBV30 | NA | CAWGKDGNQPQHF | TGTGCCTGGGGAAAGGACGGGAATCAGCCCCAGCATTTT
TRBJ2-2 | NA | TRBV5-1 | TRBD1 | CASKRTGGSTGELFF | TGCGCCAGCAAACGGACAGGGGGTTCCACCGGGGAGCTGTTTTTT
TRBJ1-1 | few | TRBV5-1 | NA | CASSLSEGMNTEAFF | TGCGCCAGCAGCTTGTCAGAGGGGATGAACACTGAAGCTTTCTTT
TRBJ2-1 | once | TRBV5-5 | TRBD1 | CASSLTTGAYNEQFF | TGTGCCAGCAGCCTTACCACAGGGGCCTACAATGAGCAGTTCTTC
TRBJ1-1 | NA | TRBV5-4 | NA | CASSLRRGGAFF | TGTGCCAGCAGCTTGAGGAGGGGAGGAGCTTTCTTT
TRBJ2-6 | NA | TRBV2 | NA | CASSPTSGANVLTF | TGTGCCAGCAGTCCAACCTCTGGGGCCAACGTCCTGACTTTC
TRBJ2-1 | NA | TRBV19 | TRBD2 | CASSPTSGSYNEQFF | TGTGCCAGTAGTCCGACTAGCGGCTCCTACAATGAGCAGTTCTTC
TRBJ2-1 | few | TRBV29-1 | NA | CSVKEFSYNEQFF | TGCAGCGTTAAGGAGTTCTCCTACAATGAGCAGTTCTTC
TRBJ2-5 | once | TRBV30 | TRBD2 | CAWRVLAGRGETQYF | TGTGCCTGGAGAGTACTAGCGGGCCGAGGGGAGACCCAGTACTTC
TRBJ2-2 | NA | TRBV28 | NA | CASSWGGTGELFF | TGTGCCAGCAGCTGGGGAGGAACCGGGGAGCTGTTTTTT
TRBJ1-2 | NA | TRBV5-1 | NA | CASSFFGGNYGYTF | TGCGCCAGCAGCTTTTTTGGGGGTAACTATGGCTACACCTTC
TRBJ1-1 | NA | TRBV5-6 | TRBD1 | CASSVTGSSTEAFF | TGTGCCAGCAGCGTGACAGGGTCGTCCACTGAAGCTTTCTTT
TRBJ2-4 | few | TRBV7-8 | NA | CASSLGRGKDKNIQYF | TGTGCCAGCAGCTTAGGCAGGGGCAAGGACAAAAACATTCAGTACTTC
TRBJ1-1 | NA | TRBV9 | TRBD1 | CASSVSWDSQARSEAFF | TGTGCCAGCAGCGTGAGTTGGGACAGCCAAGCCCGTAGTGAAGCTTTCTTT
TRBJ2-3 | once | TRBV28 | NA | CASSLFRAKPSDTQYF | TGTGCCAGCAGTTTATTTCGGGCCAAGCCATCAGATACGCAGTATTTT
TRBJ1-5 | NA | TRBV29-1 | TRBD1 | CSVGTGRNQPQHF | TGCAGCGTCGGGACAGGGAGGAATCAGCCCCAGCATTTT
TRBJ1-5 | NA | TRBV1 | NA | CTRRGGSNQPQHF | TGCACCAGGAGGGGCGGTAGCAATCAGCCCCAGCATTTT
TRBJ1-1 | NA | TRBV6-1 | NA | CASSLMENKEAFF | TGTGCCAGCAGTCTGATGGAAAACAAAGAAGCTTTCTTT
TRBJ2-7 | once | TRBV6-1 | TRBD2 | CATGLAVGEQYF | TGTGCCACTGGACTAGCCGTCGGCGAGCAGTACTTC
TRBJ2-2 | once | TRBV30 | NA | CAWRPLNTGELFF | TGTGCCTGGAGACCCCTGAACACCGGGGAGCTGTTTTTT
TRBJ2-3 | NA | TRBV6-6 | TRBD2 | CASSYSGLVSDTQYF | TGTGCCAGCAGTTACTCGGGACTAGTATCCGATACGCAGTATTTT
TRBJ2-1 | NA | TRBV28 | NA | CASSEGQRYNEQFF | TGTGCCAGCAGTGAGGGACAAAGATACAATGAGCAGTTCTTC
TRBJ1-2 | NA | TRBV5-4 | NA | CASSLSTSYGYTF | TGTGCCAGCAGCTTGTCAACGAGCTATGGCTACACCTTC
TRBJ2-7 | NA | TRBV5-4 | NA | CASSLESYEQYF | TGTGCCAGCAGCTTAGAGAGCTACGAGCAGTACTTC
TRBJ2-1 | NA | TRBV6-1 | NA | CASRGASVSYNEQFF | TGTGCCAGCAGAGGGGCTAGCGTCTCCTACAATGAGCAGTTCTTC
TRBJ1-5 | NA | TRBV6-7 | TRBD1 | CASSYSLRTGEVGNQPQHF | TGTGCCAGCAGTTACTCGCTACGGACAGGGGAAGTAGGCAATCAGCCCCAGCATTTT
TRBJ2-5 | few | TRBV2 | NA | CASTIRETQYF | TGTGCCAGCACTATTAGGGAGACCCAGTACTTC
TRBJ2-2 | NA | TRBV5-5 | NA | CASSIWVNTGELFF | TGTGCCAGCAGCATCTGGGTGAACACCGGGGAGCTGTTTTTT
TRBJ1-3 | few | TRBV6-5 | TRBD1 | CASSYSGQGSNTIYF | TGTGCCAGCAGTTACTCGGGACAGGGATCTAACACCATATATTTT
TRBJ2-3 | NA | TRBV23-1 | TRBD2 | CASSQSGPILGRATDTQYF | TGCGCCAGCAGTCAATCTGGGCCCATCCTCGGGAGGGCCACAGATACGCAGTATTTT
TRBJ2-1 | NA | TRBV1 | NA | CTSSQDRGLAETSYNEQFF | TGCACCAGCAGCCAAGATAGGGGACTAGCGGAAACCTCCTACAATGAGCAGTTCTTC
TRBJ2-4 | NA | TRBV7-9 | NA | CASSTGREAKNIQYF | TGTGCCAGCAGCACGGGACGTGAAGCCAAAAACATTCAGTACTTC
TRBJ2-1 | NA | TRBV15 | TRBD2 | CATSRDLPGGTSNEQFF | TGTGCCACCAGCAGAGATCTCCCGGGAGGGACTTCCAATGAGCAGTTCTTC
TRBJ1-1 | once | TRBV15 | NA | CATSRGLVEAFF | TGTGCCACCAGCAGAGGCCTCGTTGAAGCTTTCTTT
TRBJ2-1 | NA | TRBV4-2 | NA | CASSQGGGRSSYNEQFF | TGTGCCAGCAGCCAAGGAGGTGGGAGGAGCTCCTACAATGAGCAGTTCTTC
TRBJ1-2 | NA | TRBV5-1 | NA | CASSDARTTGYTF | TGCGCCAGCAGCGATGCCCGGACCACTGGCTACACCTTC
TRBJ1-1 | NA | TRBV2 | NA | CARSGPTANTEAFF | TGTGCCAGGAGCGGCCCGACAGCTAACACTGAAGCTTTCTTT
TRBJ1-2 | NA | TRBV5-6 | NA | CASSLVSGYGYTF | TGTGCCAGCAGCTTGGTGTCGGGGTATGGCTACACCTTC
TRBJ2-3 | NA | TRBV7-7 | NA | CASSPTSIGTDTQYF | TGTGCTAGCAGCCCTACTAGTATAGGCACAGATACGCAGTATTTT
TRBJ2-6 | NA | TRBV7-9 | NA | CASSLLGGAGANVLTF | TGTGCCAGCAGCTTATTAGGAGGGGCTGGGGCCAACGTCCTGACTTTC
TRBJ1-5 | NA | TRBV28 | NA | CASSFEGVGQPQHF | TGTGCCAGCAGTTTTGAGGGTGTGGGTCAGCCCCAGCATTTT
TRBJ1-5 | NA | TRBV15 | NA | CATSINRLLNQPQHF | TGTGCCACCAGCATAAATCGACTGCTCAATCAGCCCCAGCATTTT
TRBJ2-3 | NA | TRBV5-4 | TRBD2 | CASSSGLAGGRTDTQYF | TGTGCCAGCAGCTCCGGACTAGCGGGAGGGCGCACAGATACGCAGTATTTT
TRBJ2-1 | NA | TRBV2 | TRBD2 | CAGNGRTSGYNEQFF | TGTGCCGGAAACGGACGCACTAGCGGGTACAATGAGCAGTTCTTC
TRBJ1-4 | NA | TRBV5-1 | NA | CASSLYGGKANEKLFF | TGCGCCAGCAGCTTGTATGGGGGCAAAGCTAATGAAAAACTGTTTTTT